This T cell receptor beta chain was retrieved from a study of T cell responses to AZD1222 COVID-19 vaccine. General study points: Seropositivity was recorded at baseline in only a handful of AZD1222 recipients.

Trimming pared 1 base from V and 3 bases from J, leaving 7 bases between. Germline V gene data show CDR1 as KGHSY and CDR2 as FQNENV. The CDR3 extends over 15 amino acids. Data came from immunoSEQ multiplex PCR; TCRdb stores just in-frame clones and leaves some out. The sample contains 150,000 or so clones, 85% to 95% of which appear only once. A note on this clone: Its antigen is not known.

The genes are TRBV16 and TRBJ2-6; D unresolved. The sequence came from an adult who received the AZD1222 COVID-19 vaccine. Sequenced material: peripheral blood, taken 28 days after the second AZD1222 dose. CDR3 DNA sequence: TGTGCCAGCAGCCAATTATGGAGTGGGGCCAACGTCCTGACTTTC. As protein: CASSQLWSGANVLTF.